These 17 T cell receptor beta chains were sequenced from one sample in a study of radiation and T cells in renal cell carcinoma. The assay was immunoSEQ multiplex PCR, and TCRdb's table has in-frame clones only and misses some. The repertoire consists of more than 75,000 clones, with 82% occurring once and the leading ten covering roughly 6.1%. The time point here: baseline pretreatment blood. Described treatment: 15 Gy SBRT to primary tumor, nephrectomy 4 weeks later. This specimen consisted of blood, obtained from a patient whose treatment included radiotherapy and nephrectomy. The origin of the receptors is a man in his sixties with renal cell carcinoma.

V usage is TRBV5-1 and J usage is TRBJ2-5; 10 nucleotides align to TRBD2. The CDR3 has 16 residues. Germline V gene data show CDR1 as SGHRS and CDR2 as YFSETQ. The junction had 7 bases not matched to a gene; V was cut back by 0 bases and J by 5 bases. CDR3 bases: TGCGCCAGCAGCTTGGCAGCGGGAGGGCCAATGGAGACCCAGTACTTC. It translates to CASSLAAGGPMETQYF.

The rearrangement uses TRBV29-1 and TRBJ2-5; 10 bases align to TRBD2. The J call may be faulty, since TRBJ2-7 better matches the DNA end. Germline V gene lookup returns CDR1 SQVTM and CDR2 ANQGSEA. The CDR3 contains 15 residues. The CDR3 loop is CSVDLAGEVGYEQYF. For the CDR3, the DNA is TGCAGCGTTGATCTAGCGGGAGAGGTTGGCTACGAGCAGTACTTC.

The rearrangement joins TRBV9 to TRBJ2-5, with D possibly matching TRBD2 (6 bases). The CDR3 totals 14 residues. In germline, CDR1 is SGDLS, CDR2 YYNGEE. With 6 bases removed from V and 3 bases from J, the gap between germline ends came to 15 bases. The CDR3 DNA follows: TGTGCCAGCACCCCCTCGGGCGGGGAAGAGACCCAGTACTTC. Amino acids: CASTPSGGEETQYF.

J is TRBJ1-2 and V is TRBV6-1; a weak D match, TRBD1 (5 bases). Trimming took off 4 bases at V and 0 bases at J, with 12 bases between the two ends. The CDR3 spans 15 residues. Germline CDR1 MNHNS, CDR2 SASEGT. In DNA form, the CDR3 reads TGTGCCAGCAGTGTAGGGGACTATTCTAACTATGGCTACACCTTC. Translating gives CASSVGDYSNYGYTF.

The chain joins TRBV5-1 to TRBJ2-5; D gene ambiguous. Germline V gene sequence: CDR1 SGHRS, CDR2 YFSETQ. The length of the CDR3 is 12 residues. V was cut by 0 bases and J by 5 bases, with 5 bases left in between. CDR3 loop: CASSLARETQYF. The CDR3 nucleotides read TGCGCCAGCAGCTTGGCCCGGGAGACCCAGTACTTC.

This clone was counted once. The V gene is TRBV5-4, the J gene TRBJ2-4, with D perhaps given as TRBD1 or TRBD2 (7 bases each). Trimming pared 4 bases from V and 0 bases from J, leaving 14 bases between. This CDR3 is built from 16 residues. CDR1 and CDR2 (germline): SGHNT, YYREEE (reference sequence). The CDR3 DNA sequence: TGTGCCAGCAGCCCCAGGGGGGGTCTAGCCAAAAACATTCAGTACTTC. Its protein product is CASSPRGGLAKNIQYF.

The rearrangement links TRBV6-4 to TRBJ2-5; 10 nucleotides align to TRBD1. CDR1 is MRHNA and CDR2 is SNTAGT in the germline V gene. Trimming cost V 2 bases and J 3 bases; bases outside gene matches: 6. The CDR3 is made up of 16 amino acids. Here the CDR3 reads CASSDTPGQGKETQYF. CDR3 nucleotide sequence: TGTGCCAGCAGTGACACTCCGGGACAGGGGAAAGAGACCCAGTACTTC.

The CDR3 loop is CASRGGAQPGETQYF. The DNA for the CDR3 is TGTGCCAGCAGGGGGGGCGCCCAGCCGGGAGAGACCCAGTACTTC. The chain couples TRBV6-5 to TRBJ2-5; D tentatively reads TRBD1 or TRBD2 (6 bases each). Between the trimmed V and J ends, which lost 6 bases and 4 bases, there was a span of 18 bases. Per germline, CDR1 MNHEY and CDR2 SVGAGI. This CDR3 spans 15 amino acids.

This chain uses TRBV18 with TRBJ1-1; the match to TRBD1 covers 7 bases. V shed 3 bases, J shed 5 bases, and the junction held 9 bases outside the gene matches. Germline CDR1 is KGHSH and CDR2 is LQKENI. The CDR3 sequence is 15 residues long. CDR3: CASSPGPGGGTEAFF. The CDR3 region has the DNA TGTGCCAGCTCACCCGGCCCAGGGGGTGGAACTGAAGCTTTCTTT.

The chain couples TRBV10-3 to TRBJ2-7, with D perhaps TRBD2 (5 bases). Trimming cost V 4 bases and J 2 bases, with 18 bases left between them. CDR3 length: 16 amino acids. Germline lookup yields CDR1 ENHRY and CDR2 SYGVKD. CDR3 sequence reads: CAISAEAASRAYEQYF. CDR3 DNA: TGTGCCATCAGTGCGGAGGCGGCCAGCCGTGCCTACGAGCAGTACTTC.

The chain has TRBV5-5 and TRBJ2-2; a possible D gene is TRBD2 (5 bases). From germline, CDR1 is SGHKS and CDR2 YYEKEE (reference sequence). The CDR3 has 16 amino acids. V was cut by 0 bases and J by 1 base, with 10 bases left in between. CDR3 in DNA: TGTGCCAGCAGCTTGGAATGGAGCGGGAACACCGGGGAGCTGTTTTTT. It codes for CASSLEWSGNTGELFF.

This chain's CDR3 is CASSTLLTGKETQYF. The CDR3 nucleotides are TGTGCCAGCTCAACCTTATTGACAGGGAAAGAGACCCAGTACTTC. The chain uses TRBV18 and TRBJ2-5; 7 bases are a match to TRBD1. V lost 5 bases to trimming and J lost 3 bases; unmatched junction nucleotides: 9. This CDR3 spans 15 amino acids. The V gene's germline CDR1 is KGHSH and CDR2 LQKENI.

The chain recombines TRBV7-9 with TRBJ1-1, with a tentative D call TRBD1 (5 bases). The V gene's germline CDR1 is SEHNR and CDR2 FQNEAQ (reference sequence). V was cut by 0 bases and J by 4 bases, with 12 bases left in between. CDR3 length: 15 residues. The CDR3 region is CASSLAGRVGTEAFF. CDR3 DNA sequence: TGTGCCAGCAGCTTAGCCGGCAGGGTTGGCACTGAAGCTTTCTTT.

The V gene is TRBV19, the J gene TRBJ1-2; 8 bases fit TRBD1. V shed 8 bases, J shed 5 bases, and the junction held 13 bases outside the gene matches. This CDR3 has 15 amino acids. Per germline, CDR1 LNHDA and CDR2 SQIVND (reference sequence). The CDR3 region is CASSVGPGGAYGYTF. As DNA, the CDR3 is TGTGCCAGTTCCGTAGGCCCAGGGGGCGCGTATGGCTACACCTTC.

V is TRBV2 and J is TRBJ2-1; D call uncertain. The CDR3 is 12 residues long. Deletions cut 4 bases from V and 4 bases from J, with 5 bases between. Germline V gene data show CDR1 as SNHLY and CDR2 as FYNNEI. The DNA of the CDR3 is TGTGCCAGCAGTGTGGGTTACAATGAGCAGTTCTTC. Translated, it gives CASSVGYNEQFF.

The chain uses TRBV6-6 and TRBJ1-4; 8 bases are shared with TRBD1. The CDR3 contains 14 residues. Trimming at V came to 11 bases and at J to 8 bases, leaving 13 bases not matched to a gene. CDR1 is MNHNY, CDR2 SVGAGI, per germline (reference sequence). Here the CDR3 DNA reads TGTGCCGGGGGGACAGGTCGGTTGGCCGAAAAACTGTTTTTT. Its protein product is CAGGTGRLAEKLFF.

The V gene is TRBV7-2, the J gene TRBJ2-2; no clear D gene. The V end lost 1 base, the J end lost 6 bases, and 9 bases lay between the germline ends. CDR3 length equals 14 residues. Germline assignment: CDR1 SGHTA and CDR2 FQGNSA. The CDR3 nucleotides are TGTGCCAGCAGCTTAGACTCCGTGGCCGGGGAGCTGTTTTTT. This gives the protein CASSLDSVAGELFF.